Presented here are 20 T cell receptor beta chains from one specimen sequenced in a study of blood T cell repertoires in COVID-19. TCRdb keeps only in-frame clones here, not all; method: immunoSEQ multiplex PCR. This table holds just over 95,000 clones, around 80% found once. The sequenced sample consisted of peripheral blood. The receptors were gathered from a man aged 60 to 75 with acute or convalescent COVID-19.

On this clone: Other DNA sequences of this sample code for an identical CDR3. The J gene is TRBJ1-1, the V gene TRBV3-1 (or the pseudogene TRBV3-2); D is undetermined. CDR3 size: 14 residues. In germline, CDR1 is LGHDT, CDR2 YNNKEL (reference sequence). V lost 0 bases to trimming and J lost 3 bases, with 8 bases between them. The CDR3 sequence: CASSQDPGDTEAFF. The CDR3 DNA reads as TGTGCCAGCAGCCAAGATCCAGGTGACACTGAAGCTTTCTTT.

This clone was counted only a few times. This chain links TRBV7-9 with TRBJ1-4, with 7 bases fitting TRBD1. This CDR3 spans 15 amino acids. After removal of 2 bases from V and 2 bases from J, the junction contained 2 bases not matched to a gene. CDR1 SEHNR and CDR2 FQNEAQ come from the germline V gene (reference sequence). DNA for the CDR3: TGTGCCAGCAGCTTACCCAGGGGGACTAATGAAAAACTGTTTTTT. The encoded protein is CASSLPRGTNEKLFF.

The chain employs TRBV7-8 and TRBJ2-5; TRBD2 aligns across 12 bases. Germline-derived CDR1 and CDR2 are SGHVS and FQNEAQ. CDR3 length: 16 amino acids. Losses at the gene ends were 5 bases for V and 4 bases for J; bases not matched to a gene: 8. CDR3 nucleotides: TGTGCCAGCAGCCCCCCGGGACTAGCGGGCTCAGAGACCCAGTACTTC. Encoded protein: CASSPPGLAGSETQYF. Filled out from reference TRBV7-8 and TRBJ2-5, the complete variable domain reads GAGVSQSPRYKVAKRGQDVALRCDPISGHVSLFWYQQALGQGPEFLTYFQNEAQLDKSGLPSDRFFAERPEGSVSTLKIQRTQQEDSAVYLCASSPPGLAGSETQYFGPGTRLLVL.

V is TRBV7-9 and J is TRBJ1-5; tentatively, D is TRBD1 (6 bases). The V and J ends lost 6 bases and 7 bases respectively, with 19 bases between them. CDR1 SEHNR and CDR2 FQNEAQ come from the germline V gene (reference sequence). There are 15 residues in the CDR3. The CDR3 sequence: CASSSYRELGQPQHF. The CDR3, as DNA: TGTGCCAGCAGTTCCTACAGGGAATTGGGGCAGCCCCAGCATTTT. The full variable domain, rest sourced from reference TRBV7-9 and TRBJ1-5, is DTGVSQNPRHKITKRGQNVTFRCDPISEHNRLYWYRQTLGQGPEFLTYFQNEAQLEKSRLLSDRFSAERPKGSFSTLEIQRTEQGDSAMYLCASSSYRELGQPQHFGDGTRLSIL.

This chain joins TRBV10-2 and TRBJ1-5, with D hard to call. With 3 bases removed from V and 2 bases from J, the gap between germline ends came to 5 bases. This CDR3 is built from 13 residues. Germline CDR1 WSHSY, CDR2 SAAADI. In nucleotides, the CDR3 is TGCGCCAGCAGTGAATATGGCAATCAGCCCCAGCATTTT. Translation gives CASSEYGNQPQHF.

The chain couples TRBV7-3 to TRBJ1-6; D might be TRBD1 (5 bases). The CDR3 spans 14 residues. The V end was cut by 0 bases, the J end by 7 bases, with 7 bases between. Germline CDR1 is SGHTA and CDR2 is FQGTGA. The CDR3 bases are TGTGCCAGCAGCTTAACGAAGGGGAATTCACCCCTCCACTTT. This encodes CASSLTKGNSPLHF.

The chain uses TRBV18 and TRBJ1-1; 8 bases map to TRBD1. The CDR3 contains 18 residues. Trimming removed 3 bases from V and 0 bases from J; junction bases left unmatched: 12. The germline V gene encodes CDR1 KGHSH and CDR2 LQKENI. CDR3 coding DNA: TGTGCCAGCTCACCGATACCGCTACAGGGGGATATGAACACTGAAGCTTTCTTT. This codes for CASSPIPLQGDMNTEAFF.

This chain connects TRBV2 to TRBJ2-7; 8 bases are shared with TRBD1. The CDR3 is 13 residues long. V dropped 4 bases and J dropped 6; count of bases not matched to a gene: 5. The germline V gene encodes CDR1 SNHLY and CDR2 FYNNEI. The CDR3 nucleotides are TGTGCCAGCAGTGTTGGCAGGGGGCTCGAGCAGTACGTC. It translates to CASSVGRGLEQYV.

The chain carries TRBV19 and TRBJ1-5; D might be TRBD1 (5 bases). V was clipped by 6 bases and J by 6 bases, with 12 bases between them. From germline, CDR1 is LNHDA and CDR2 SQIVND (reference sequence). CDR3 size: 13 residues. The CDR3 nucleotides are TGTGCCAGTAGGGGGGGTATAGGTCAGCCCCAGCATTTT. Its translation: CASRGGIGQPQHF. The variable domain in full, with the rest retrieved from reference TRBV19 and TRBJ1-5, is DGGITQSPKYLFRKEGQNVTLSCEQNLNHDAMYWYRQDPGQGLRLIYYSQIVNDFQKGDIAEGYSVSREKKESFPLTVTSAQKNPTAFYLCASRGGIGQPQHFGDGTRLSIL.

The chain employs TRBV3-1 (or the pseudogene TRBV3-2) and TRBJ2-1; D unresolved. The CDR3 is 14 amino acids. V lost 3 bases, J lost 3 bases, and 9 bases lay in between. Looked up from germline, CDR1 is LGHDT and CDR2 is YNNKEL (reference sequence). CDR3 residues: CASSQRQGYNEQFF. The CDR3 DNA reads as TGTGCCAGCAGCCAGAGACAAGGCTACAATGAGCAGTTCTTC.

CDR3 sequence: CASSPRNTEAFF. CDR3 DNA sequence: TGTGCCAGCAGCCCTAGGAACACTGAAGCTTTCTTT. J is TRBJ1-1 and V is TRBV13; D unresolved. The V end was cut by 5 bases, the J end by 1 base, with 5 bases between. CDR1 and CDR2 (germline): PRHDT, FYEKMQ (reference sequence). The CDR3 covers 12 residues.

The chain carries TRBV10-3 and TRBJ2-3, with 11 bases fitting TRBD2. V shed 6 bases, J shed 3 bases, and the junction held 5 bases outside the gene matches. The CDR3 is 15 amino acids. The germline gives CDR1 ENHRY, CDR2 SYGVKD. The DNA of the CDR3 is TGTGCCATCAGGATAGCGGGGGGGCCAACAGATACGCAGTATTTT. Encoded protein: CAIRIAGGPTDTQYF.

CDR3 residues: CASSVGAGGAYEQYV. The CDR3, as DNA: TGTGCCAGCAGCGTAGGGGCAGGGGGAGCCTACGAGCAGTACGTC. The chain has TRBV9 and TRBJ2-7, with 7 bases fitting TRBD1. The CDR3 extends over 15 amino acids. V shed 0 bases and J 2 bases; nucleotides not matched to a gene: 5. CDR1 and CDR2 (germline): SGDLS, YYNGEE.

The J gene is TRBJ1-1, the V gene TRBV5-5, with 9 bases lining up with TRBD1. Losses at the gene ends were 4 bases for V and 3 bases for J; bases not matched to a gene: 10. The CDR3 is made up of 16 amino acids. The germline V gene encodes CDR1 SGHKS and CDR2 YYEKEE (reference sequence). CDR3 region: CASSLDRGTWDTEAFF. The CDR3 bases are TGTGCCAGCAGCCTCGACAGGGGGACTTGGGACACTGAAGCTTTCTTT.

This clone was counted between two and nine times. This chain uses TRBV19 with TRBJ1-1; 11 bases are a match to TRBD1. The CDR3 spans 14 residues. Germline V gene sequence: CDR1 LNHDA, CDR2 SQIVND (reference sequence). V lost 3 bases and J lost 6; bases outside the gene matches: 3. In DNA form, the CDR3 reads TGTGCCAGTAGTATCGGACAGGGGGCCGCTGAAGCTTTCTTT. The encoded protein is CASSIGQGAAEAFF. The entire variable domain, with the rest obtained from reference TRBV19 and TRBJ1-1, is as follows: DGGITQSPKYLFRKEGQNVTLSCEQNLNHDAMYWYRQDPGQGLRLIYYSQIVNDFQKGDIAEGYSVSREKKESFPLTVTSAQKNPTAFYLCASSIGQGAAEAFFGQGTRLTVV.

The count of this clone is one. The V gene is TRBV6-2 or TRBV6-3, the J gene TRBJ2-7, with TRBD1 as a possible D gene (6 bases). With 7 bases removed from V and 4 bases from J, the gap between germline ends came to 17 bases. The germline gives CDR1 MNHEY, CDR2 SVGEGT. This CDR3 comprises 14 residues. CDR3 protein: CASNPGVRGYEQYV. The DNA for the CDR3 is TGTGCCAGCAACCCAGGTGTCAGGGGTTACGAGCAGTACGTC.

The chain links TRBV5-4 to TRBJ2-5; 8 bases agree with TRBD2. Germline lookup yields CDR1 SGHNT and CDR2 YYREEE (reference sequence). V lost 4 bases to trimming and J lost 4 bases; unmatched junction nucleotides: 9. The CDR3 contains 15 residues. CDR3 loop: CASSPGGGFIETQYF. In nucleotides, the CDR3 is TGTGCCAGCAGCCCGGGCGGGGGGTTCATAGAGACCCAGTACTTC.

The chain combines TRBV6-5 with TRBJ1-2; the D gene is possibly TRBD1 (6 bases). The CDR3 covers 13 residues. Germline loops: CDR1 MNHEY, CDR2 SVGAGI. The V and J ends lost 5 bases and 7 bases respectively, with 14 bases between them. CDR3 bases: TGTGCCAGCAGTATTACAGGGACGTCTGGCTACACCTTC. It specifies CASSITGTSGYTF.

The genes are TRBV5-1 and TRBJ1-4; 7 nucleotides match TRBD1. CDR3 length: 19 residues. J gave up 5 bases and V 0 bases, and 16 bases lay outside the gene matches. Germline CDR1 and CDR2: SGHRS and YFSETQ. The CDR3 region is CASSLGGRETGRPNEKLFF. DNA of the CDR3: TGCGCCAGCAGCTTGGGCGGTAGGGAGACAGGGCGACCGAATGAAAAACTGTTTTTT. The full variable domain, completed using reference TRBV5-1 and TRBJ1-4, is KAGVTQTPRYLIKTRGQQVTLSCSPISGHRSVSWYQQTPGQGLQFLFEYFSETQRNKGNFPGRFSGRQFSNSRSEMNVSTLELGDSALYLCASSLGGRETGRPNEKLFFGSGTQLSVL.

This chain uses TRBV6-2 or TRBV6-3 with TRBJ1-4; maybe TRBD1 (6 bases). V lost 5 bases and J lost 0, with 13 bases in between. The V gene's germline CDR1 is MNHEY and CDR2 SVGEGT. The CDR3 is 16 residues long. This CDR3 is CASSNGQTATNEKLFF. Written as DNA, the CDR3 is TGTGCCAGCAGTAACGGACAGACAGCAACTAATGAAAAACTGTTTTTT.